The T cell receptor beta chain under discussion was sequenced for a study of T cell repertoires in cytomegalovirus infection. Each CDR3 protein is one row after TCRdb ran MiXCR on the reads. The table records around 490,000 distinct CDR3 sequences, approximately 25% of them present only once. This clonotype has just a few counts. Its target is unknown. This CDR3 contains 13 residues. From germline, CDR1 is SEHNR and CDR2 FQNEAQ (reference sequence). V lost 5 bases and J lost 7, with 14 bases in between. The study's findings and limits: CMV-specific HLA-C-restricted TCR beta clonotypes dominated the ex vivo response.

Sequences were obtained from PBMCs. The receptor was isolated from a human donor in good health (CMV status not recorded). Some clones in this sample may be carry-over from other donors' samples. The rearrangement joins TRBV7-9 to TRBJ1-2; no clear D gene. The DNA for the CDR3 is TGTGCCAGCAGCCCGTGGCGGACGGGTGGCTACACCTTC. Translation gives CASSPWRTGGYTF.